The present TCR beta chain was sequenced within a study of blood T cell repertoires in COVID-19. Sequenced by immunoSEQ multiplex PCR; TCRdb stores in-frame clones only, minus some. The sample records roughly 80,000 clones, roughly nine tenths being singletons. The CDR3 is made up of 16 amino acids. Deletions cut 0 bases from V and 1 base from J, with 10 bases between. Germline V gene data show CDR1 as SGHTA and CDR2 as FQGNSA. The clonotype was recovered from a woman over 75 with active or convalescent COVID-19. Sequenced: peripheral blood. The rearrangement uses TRBV7-2 and TRBJ2-4, with D tentatively TRBD2 (7 bases). The CDR3 sequence is CASSLAGGAAKNIQYF. The CDR3 region has the DNA TGTGCCAGCAGCTTAGCAGGGGGGGCCGCCAAAAACATTCAGTACTTC.